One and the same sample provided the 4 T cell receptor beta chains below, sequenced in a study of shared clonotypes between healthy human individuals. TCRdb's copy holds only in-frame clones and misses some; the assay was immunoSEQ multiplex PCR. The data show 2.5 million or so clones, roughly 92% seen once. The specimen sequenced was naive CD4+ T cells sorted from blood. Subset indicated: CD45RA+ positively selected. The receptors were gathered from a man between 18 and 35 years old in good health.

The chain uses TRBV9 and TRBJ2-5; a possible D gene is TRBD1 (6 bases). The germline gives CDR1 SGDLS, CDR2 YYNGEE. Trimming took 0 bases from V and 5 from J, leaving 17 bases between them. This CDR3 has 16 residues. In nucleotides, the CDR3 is TGTGCCAGCAGCGTAGAATCGACAGGATGGGCCGAGACCCAGTACTTC. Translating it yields CASSVESTGWAETQYF.

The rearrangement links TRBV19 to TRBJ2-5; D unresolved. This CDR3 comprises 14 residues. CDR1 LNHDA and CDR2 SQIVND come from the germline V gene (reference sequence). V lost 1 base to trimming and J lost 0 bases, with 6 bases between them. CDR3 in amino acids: CASSIVGYQETQYF. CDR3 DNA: TGTGCCAGTAGTATAGTTGGGTACCAAGAGACCCAGTACTTC.

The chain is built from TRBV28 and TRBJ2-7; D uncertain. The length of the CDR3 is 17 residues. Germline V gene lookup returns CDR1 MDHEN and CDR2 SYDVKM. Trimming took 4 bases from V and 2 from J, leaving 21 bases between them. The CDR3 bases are TGTGCCAGCAGTTACCCTCCGGCGGCCCCGGTGGCCTACGAGCAGTACTTC. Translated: CASSYPPAAPVAYEQYF.

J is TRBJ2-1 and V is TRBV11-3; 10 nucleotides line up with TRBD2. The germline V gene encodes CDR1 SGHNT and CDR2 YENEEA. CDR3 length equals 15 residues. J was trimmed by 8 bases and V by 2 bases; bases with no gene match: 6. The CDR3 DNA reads TGTGCCAGCAGCTTACTAGCGGGAGACGTGCATGAGCAGTTCTTC. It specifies CASSLLAGDVHEQFF.